The 17 T cell receptor beta chains below were found in one sample sequenced in a study of beta chain features in type 1 diabetes. Points from the study as a whole: The study found moderately but significantly shorter TCRB CDR3s in all four CD4+ subsets of Type 1 diabetes patients.

Every bit of the isolated RNA underwent reverse transcription, so sequencing read expressed TCRB transcripts. The repertoire was sequenced with immunoSEQ multiplex PCR; TCRdb's copy has only in-frame clones and lacks some. Of a few hundred thousand clones in the sample, 15% were seen once. These TCRs' antigens remain unknown. Sequenced input: naive CD4+ T cells from blood. All receptors derive from a man aged 18-30 years with type 1 diabetes.

This rearrangement joins TRBV19 to TRBJ2-6; tentatively, D is TRBD1 (5 bases). In germline, CDR1 is LNHDA, CDR2 SQIVND (reference sequence). V was cut by 7 bases and J by 1 base, with 11 bases left in between. CDR3 length equals 15 residues. CDR3 amino acids: CASMGPYSGANVLTF. The CDR3 nucleotides are TGTGCCAGTATGGGGCCTTATTCTGGGGCCAACGTCCTGACTTTC. Based on the CDR3 plus reference TRBV19 and TRBJ2-6, the full variable domain is DGGITQSPKYLFRKEGQNVTLSCEQNLNHDAMYWYRQDPGQGLRLIYYSQIVNDFQKGDIAEGYSVSREKKESFPLTVTSAQKNPTAFYLCASMGPYSGANVLTFGAGSRLTVL.

This chain joins TRBV30 and TRBJ1-2, with D perhaps TRBD1 (6 bases). The CDR3 extends over 12 amino acids. V lost 4 bases to trimming and J lost 6 bases, with 12 bases between them. The germline gives CDR1 GTSNPN, CDR2 SVGIG (reference sequence). CDR3 coding DNA: TGTGCCTGGACCCACGGACAGCATGGCTACACCTTC. It translates to CAWTHGQHGYTF. Based on the CDR3 plus reference TRBV30 and TRBJ1-2, the full variable domain is SQTIHQWPATLVQPVGSPLSLECTVEGTSNPNLYWYRQAAGRGLQLLFYSVGIGQISSEVPQNLSASRPQDRQFILSSKKLLLSDSGFYLCAWTHGQHGYTFGSGTRLTVV.

This clone was detected only a few times. The chain has TRBV30 and TRBJ2-5; tentative D call: TRBD2 (5 bases). The V and J ends lost 2 bases and 2 bases respectively, with 12 bases between them. This CDR3 has 14 residues. CDR1 is GTSNPN and CDR2 is SVGIG in the germline V gene (reference sequence). The CDR3 reads CAWSWTPGQETQYF. The CDR3 DNA reads as TGTGCCTGGAGTTGGACTCCTGGGCAAGAGACCCAGTACTTC. Complete variable domain (other parts from reference TRBV30 and TRBJ2-5): SQTIHQWPATLVQPVGSPLSLECTVEGTSNPNLYWYRQAAGRGLQLLFYSVGIGQISSEVPQNLSASRPQDRQFILSSKKLLLSDSGFYLCAWSWTPGQETQYFGPGTRLLVL.

This clone appeared a few times. The chain joins TRBV7-8 to TRBJ2-3, with TRBD2 matching 10 bases. The CDR3 runs 17 residues. The junction had 4 bases not matched to a gene; V was cut back by 0 bases and J by 1 base. CDR1 is SGHVS, CDR2 FQNEAQ, per germline. The CDR3 region is CASSLARLAGGTDTQYF. CDR3 bases: TGTGCCAGCAGCTTAGCGAGGCTAGCGGGGGGCACAGATACGCAGTATTTT.

This clone appeared a few times. The CDR3 sequence is CASSVRTSGFTGELFF. For the CDR3, the DNA is TGTGCCAGCAGTGTTCGGACTAGCGGCTTCACCGGGGAGCTGTTTTTT. V usage is TRBV2 and J usage is TRBJ2-2; 10 nucleotides match TRBD2. This CDR3 is 16 amino acids long. Germline loops: CDR1 SNHLY, CDR2 FYNNEI. Trimming at V came to 4 bases and at J to 4 bases, leaving 6 bases not matched to a gene.

V usage is TRBV25-1 and J usage is TRBJ1-2; TRBD1 is a possible D gene (6 bases). Per germline, CDR1 MGHDK and CDR2 SYGVNS. The CDR3 contains 14 residues. Trimming shortened V by 3 bases and J by 3 bases, and 11 bases separated the two germline ends. The CDR3 nucleotides are TGTGCCAGCAGTGACAGGGGTGGGGACTATGGCTACACCTTC. Translating gives CASSDRGGDYGYTF.

The V gene is TRBV29-1, the J gene TRBJ2-7; D remains unclear. Trimming left V 5 bases short and J 3 bases short, with 14 bases between. CDR1 is SQVTM, CDR2 ANQGSEA, per germline. This CDR3 has 13 residues. CDR3 protein: CSVKAVYNYEQYF. The CDR3 DNA sequence: TGCAGCGTTAAAGCCGTGTATAACTACGAGCAGTACTTC.

This clone has a handful of counts. This sequence joins TRBV5-1 and TRBJ2-3; 10 bases agree with TRBD2. Losses at the gene ends were 3 bases for V and 4 bases for J; bases not matched to a gene: 8. The CDR3 has 16 residues. Germline V gives CDR1 SGHRS, CDR2 YFSETQ. As DNA, the CDR3 is TGCGCCAGCAGCTCGGGGGTAGCGGGGGGAGCAGATACGCAGTATTTT. Encoded protein: CASSSGVAGGADTQYF.

This rearrangement joins TRBV7-6 to TRBJ2-1, with D perhaps matching TRBD2 (5 bases). Germline V lookup: CDR1 SGHVS, CDR2 FNYEAQ. The CDR3 runs 13 residues. Trimming removed 3 bases from V and 4 bases from J, with 7 bases in between. The CDR3 region has the DNA TGTGCCAGCAGCTTTCCGGGATACAATGAGCAGTTCTTC. Translating it yields CASSFPGYNEQFF.

The V and J genes are TRBV28 and TRBJ2-3; 8 positions agree with TRBD1. CDR3 size: 16 residues. V trimming: 7 bases; J trimming: 2 bases; junction bases outside the gene matches: 11. Germline-derived CDR1 and CDR2 are MDHEN and SYDVKM. CDR3 amino acids: CASKDRDRTFTDTQYF. The CDR3 DNA sequence: TGTGCCAGCAAAGACAGGGACAGGACCTTCACAGATACGCAGTATTTT.

This clone was found a few times. The chain couples TRBV6-6 to TRBJ2-7; D unclear. The germline CDR1 and CDR2 sequences are MNHNY and SVGAGI (reference sequence). The CDR3 consists of 15 residues. The ends were cut back, 4 bases at V and 0 bases at J, with 13 bases in the middle. CDR3 DNA: TGTGCCAGCAGTTCGCCGGGTCTAAGCTCCTACGAGCAGTACTTC. Residues: CASSSPGLSSYEQYF.

This clone was detected a few times. Other DNA sequences in this specimen translate into the identical CDR3. The chain couples TRBV5-4 to TRBJ1-1, with TRBD1 as a possible D gene (5 bases). This CDR3 is 13 amino acids long. Germline CDR1 and CDR2: SGHNT and YYREEE (reference sequence). Trimming took 1 base from V and 2 from J, leaving 6 bases between them. CDR3 amino acids: CASSLTGNTEAFF. The CDR3 DNA reads TGTGCCAGCAGCTTGACAGGAAACACTGAAGCTTTCTTT.

CDR3: CASSRGQMNTEAFF. CDR3 bases: TGCGCCAGCAGCCGGGGACAGATGAACACTGAAGCTTTCTTT. The chain recombines TRBV5-1 with TRBJ1-1; 7 nucleotides line up with TRBD1. The CDR3 sequence is 14 residues long. Looked up from germline, CDR1 is SGHRS and CDR2 is YFSETQ. J lost 0 bases, V lost 4 bases, and 3 bases had no gene match.

The rearrangement joins TRBV5-4 to TRBJ2-1; D is perhaps TRBD2 (6 bases). Germline V gene data show CDR1 as SGHNT and CDR2 as YYREEE (reference sequence). V was shortened by 4 bases and J by 3 bases, with 8 bases between the two germline ends. The CDR3 covers 13 residues. CDR3 region: CASSPTSYNEQFF. CDR3 DNA: TGTGCCAGCAGCCCGACTAGCTACAATGAGCAGTTCTTC.

In this sample, this clone turned up a few times. The chain employs TRBV30 and TRBJ2-1; D is undetermined. This CDR3 comprises 12 residues. The germline V gene encodes CDR1 GTSNPN and CDR2 SVGIG (reference sequence). V dropped 4 bases and J dropped 5 bases, with 9 bases sitting between them. The CDR3: CAWTRLNNEQFF. The CDR3 coding sequence is TGTGCCTGGACTAGACTGAACAATGAGCAGTTCTTC.

The rearrangement joins TRBV11-3 to TRBJ2-1; D may be TRBD1 (7 bases). The CDR3 is 15 amino acids. CDR1 and CDR2 from the germline V gene are SGHNT and YENEEA. V lost 1 base to trimming and J lost 5 bases, with 12 bases between them. As DNA, the CDR3 is TGTGCCAGCAGCTTAGGCGGGACAGTGGACAATGAGCAGTTCTTC. It encodes CASSLGGTVDNEQFF. Filled out from reference TRBV11-3 and TRBJ2-1, the complete variable domain reads EAGVVQSPRYKIIEKKQPVAFWCNPISGHNTLYWYLQNLGQGPELLIRYENEEAVDDSQLPKDRFSAERLKGVDSTLKIQPAELGDSAVYLCASSLGGTVDNEQFFGPGTRLTVL.

There are a few counts of this clone. The rearrangement uses TRBV2 and TRBJ2-1; perhaps TRBD1 as D (5 bases). CDR3 length: 11 amino acids. The germline CDR1 and CDR2 sequences are SNHLY and FYNNEI. V lost 5 bases, J lost 13 bases, and 12 bases lay in between. The chain's CDR3 is CASSSQGIQFF. The CDR3, as DNA: TGTGCCAGCAGTAGCCAGGGCATTCAGTTCTTC. The full variable domain, rest sourced from reference TRBV2 and TRBJ2-1, is EPEVTQTPSHQVTQMGQEVILRCVPISNHLYFYWYRQILGQKVEFLVSFYNNEISEKSEIFDDQFSVERPDGSNFTLKIRSTKLEDSAMYFCASSSQGIQFFGPGTRLTVL.